The present T cell receptor beta chain was sequenced within a study of blood T cell repertoires in COVID-19. Clones were read by immunoSEQ multiplex PCR, and TCRdb kept only the in-frame ones, dropping some. The sample holds about 250,000 clones, nearly 90% seen once. Seattle researchers signed up patients amid active infection and tracked them longitudinally. Sequenced input: peripheral blood. This receptor was taken from an older woman with COVID-19, enrolled during active disease.

In DNA form, the CDR3 reads TGTGCCAGCAGCTTAAACGGGGGTAGGGAAGCTTTCTTT. This translates into CASSLNGGREAFF. The gene calls are TRBV7-2 and TRBJ1-1, with D maybe TRBD1 (5 bases). The CDR3 totals 13 residues. Trimming left V 2 bases short and J 8 bases short, with 12 bases between. Germline V lookup: CDR1 SGHTA, CDR2 FQGNSA.